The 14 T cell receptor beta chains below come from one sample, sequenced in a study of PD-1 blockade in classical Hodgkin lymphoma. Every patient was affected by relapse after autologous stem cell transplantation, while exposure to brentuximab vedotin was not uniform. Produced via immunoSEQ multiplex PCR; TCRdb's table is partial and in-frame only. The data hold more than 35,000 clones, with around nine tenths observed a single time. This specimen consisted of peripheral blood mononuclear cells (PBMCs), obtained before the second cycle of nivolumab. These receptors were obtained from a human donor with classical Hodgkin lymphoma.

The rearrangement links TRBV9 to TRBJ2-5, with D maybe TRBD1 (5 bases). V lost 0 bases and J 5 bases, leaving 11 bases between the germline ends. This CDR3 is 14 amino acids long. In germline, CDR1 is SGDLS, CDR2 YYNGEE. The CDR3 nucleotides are TGTGCCAGCAGCGTAGATCAGGGAACGGAGACCCAGTACTTC. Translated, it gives CASSVDQGTETQYF.

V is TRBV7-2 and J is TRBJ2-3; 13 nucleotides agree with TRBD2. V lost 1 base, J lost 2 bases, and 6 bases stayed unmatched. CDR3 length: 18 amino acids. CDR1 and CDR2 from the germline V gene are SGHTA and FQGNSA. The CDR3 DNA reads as TGTGCCAGCAGCTTAGTGGGGACTAGCGGGACGCTCACAGATACGCAGTATTTT. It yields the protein CASSLVGTSGTLTDTQYF.

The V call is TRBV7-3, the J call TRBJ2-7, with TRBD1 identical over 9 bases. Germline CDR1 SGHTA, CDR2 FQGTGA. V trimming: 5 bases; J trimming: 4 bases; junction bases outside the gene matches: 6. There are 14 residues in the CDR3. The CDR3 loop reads CASSPGQGGYEQYF. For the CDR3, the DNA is TGTGCCAGCAGCCCGGGACAGGGCGGGTACGAGCAGTACTTC. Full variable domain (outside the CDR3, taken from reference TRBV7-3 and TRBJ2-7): GAGVSQTPSNKVTEKGKYVELRCDPISGHTALYWYRQSLGQGPEFLIYFQGTGAADDSGLPNDRFFAVRPEGSVSTLKIQRTERGDSAVYLCASSPGQGGYEQYFGPGTRLTVT.

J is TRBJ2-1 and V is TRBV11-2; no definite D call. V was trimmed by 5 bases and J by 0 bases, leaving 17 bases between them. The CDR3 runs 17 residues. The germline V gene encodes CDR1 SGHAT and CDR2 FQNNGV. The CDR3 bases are TGTGCCAGCAGCCACAAGACACCCTTCAGCTCCTACAATGAGCAGTTCTTC. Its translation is CASSHKTPFSSYNEQFF.

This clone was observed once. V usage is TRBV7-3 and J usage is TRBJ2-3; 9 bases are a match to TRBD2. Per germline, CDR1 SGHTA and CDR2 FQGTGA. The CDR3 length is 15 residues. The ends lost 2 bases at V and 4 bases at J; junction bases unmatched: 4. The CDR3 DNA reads TGTGCCAGCAGCTTAGCGGGAGGGCCCTCAGATACGCAGTATTTT. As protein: CASSLAGGPSDTQYF.

The CDR3 is CASSLDVPRGATDTQYF. As DNA, the CDR3 is TGTGCCAGCAGTTTAGATGTACCCCGGGGTGCGACAGATACGCAGTATTTT. The genes are TRBV27 and TRBJ2-3; weak D call: TRBD2 (5 bases). V was clipped by 2 bases and J by 3 bases, with 18 bases between them. Germline values: CDR1 MNHEY, CDR2 SMNVEV (reference sequence). This CDR3 is built from 17 residues.

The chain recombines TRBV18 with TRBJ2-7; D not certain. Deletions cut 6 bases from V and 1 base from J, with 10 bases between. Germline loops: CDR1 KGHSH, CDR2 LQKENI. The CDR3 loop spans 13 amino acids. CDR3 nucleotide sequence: TGTGCCAGCTCCTCTTTTGGGTCCTACGAGCAGTACTTC. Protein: CASSSFGSYEQYF.

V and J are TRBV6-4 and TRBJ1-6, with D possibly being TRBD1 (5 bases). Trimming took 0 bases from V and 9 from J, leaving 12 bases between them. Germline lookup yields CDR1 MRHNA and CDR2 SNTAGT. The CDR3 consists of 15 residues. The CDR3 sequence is CASSDSEGFSSPLHF. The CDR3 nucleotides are TGTGCCAGCAGTGACTCTGAGGGGTTTAGTTCACCCCTCCACTTT.

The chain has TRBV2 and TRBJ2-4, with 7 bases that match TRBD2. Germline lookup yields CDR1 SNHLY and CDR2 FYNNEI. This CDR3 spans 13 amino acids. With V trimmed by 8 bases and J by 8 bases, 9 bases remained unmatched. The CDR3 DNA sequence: TGTGCCAGCCGGACTAGTTTCGTAGACATTCAGTACTTC. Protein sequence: CASRTSFVDIQYF.

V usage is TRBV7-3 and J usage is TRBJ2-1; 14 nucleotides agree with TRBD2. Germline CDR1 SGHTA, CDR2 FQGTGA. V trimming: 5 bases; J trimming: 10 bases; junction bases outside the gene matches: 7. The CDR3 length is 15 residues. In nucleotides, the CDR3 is TGTGCCAGCAGCCGCGGACTAGCGGGAGGTAGCGAGCAGTTCTTC. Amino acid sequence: CASSRGLAGGSEQFF.

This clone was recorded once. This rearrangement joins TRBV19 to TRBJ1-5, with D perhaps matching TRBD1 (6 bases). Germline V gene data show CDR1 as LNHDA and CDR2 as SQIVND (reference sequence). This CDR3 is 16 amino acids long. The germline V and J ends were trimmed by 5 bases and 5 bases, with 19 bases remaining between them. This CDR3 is CASSLWGGPSHQPQHF. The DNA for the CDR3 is TGTGCCAGTAGTCTCTGGGGGGGGCCCAGCCATCAGCCCCAGCATTTT.

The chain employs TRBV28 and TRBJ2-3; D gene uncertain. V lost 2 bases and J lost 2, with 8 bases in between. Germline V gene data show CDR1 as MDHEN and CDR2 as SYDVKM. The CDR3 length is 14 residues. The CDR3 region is CASSLGSFTDTQYF. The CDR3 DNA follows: TGTGCCAGCAGTTTAGGGTCGTTCACAGATACGCAGTATTTT.

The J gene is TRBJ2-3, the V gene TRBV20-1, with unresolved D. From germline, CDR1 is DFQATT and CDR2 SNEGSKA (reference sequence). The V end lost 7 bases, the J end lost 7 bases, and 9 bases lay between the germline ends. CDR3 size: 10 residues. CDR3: CSVTQNTQYF. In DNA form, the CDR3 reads TGCAGTGTTACGCAGAATACGCAGTATTTT.

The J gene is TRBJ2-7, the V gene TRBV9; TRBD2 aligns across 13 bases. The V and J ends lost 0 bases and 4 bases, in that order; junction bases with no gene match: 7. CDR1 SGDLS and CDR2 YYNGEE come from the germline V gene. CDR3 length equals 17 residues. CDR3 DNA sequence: TGTGCCAGCAGCGTAGACCCGGGACTAGCGGGACATTACGAGCAGTACTTC. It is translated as CASSVDPGLAGHYEQYF.